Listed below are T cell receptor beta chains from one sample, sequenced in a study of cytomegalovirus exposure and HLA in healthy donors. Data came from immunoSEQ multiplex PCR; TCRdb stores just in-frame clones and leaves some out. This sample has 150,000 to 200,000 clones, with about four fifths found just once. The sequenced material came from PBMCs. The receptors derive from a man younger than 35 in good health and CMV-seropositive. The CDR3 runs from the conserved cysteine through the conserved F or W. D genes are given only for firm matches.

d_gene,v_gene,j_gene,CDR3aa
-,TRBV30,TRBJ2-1,CAWSVQVTEQFF
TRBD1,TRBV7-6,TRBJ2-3,CASSLASTGRTDTQYF
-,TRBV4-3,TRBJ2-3,CASSHGEAQYF
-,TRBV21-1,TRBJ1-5,CASSLNRDSPEAQHF
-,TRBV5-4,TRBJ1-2,CASSLVGGGGYTF
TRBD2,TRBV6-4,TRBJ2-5,CASSETSGPGTQYF
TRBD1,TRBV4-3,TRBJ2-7,CASSQDLGQGGHEQYF
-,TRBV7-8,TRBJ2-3,CASSFTGGLSDTQYF
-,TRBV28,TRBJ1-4,CASSSPGAHEKLFF
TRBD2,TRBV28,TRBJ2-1,CASIPWASGSPEQFF
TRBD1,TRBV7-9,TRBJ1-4,CASSSTGGALEKLFF
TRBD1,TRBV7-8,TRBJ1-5,CASSSDRVGNQPQHF
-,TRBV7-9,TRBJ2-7,CASTWDGGGLPDYEQYF
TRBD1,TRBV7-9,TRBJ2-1,CASSVGQVNEQFF
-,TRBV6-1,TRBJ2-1,CAIEGGYEQFF
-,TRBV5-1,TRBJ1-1,CASSAPRGAIDTEAFF
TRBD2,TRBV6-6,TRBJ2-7,CASSFRDYSYEQYF
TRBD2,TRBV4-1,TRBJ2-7,CASSPVAGGIYEQYF
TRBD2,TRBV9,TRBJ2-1,CASSVASGPYNEQFF
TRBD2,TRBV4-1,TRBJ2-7,CASSQTSGDEQYF
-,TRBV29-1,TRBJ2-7,CSVEVAGAREQYF
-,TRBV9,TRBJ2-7,CASSVAGSHEQYF
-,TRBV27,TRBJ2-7,CASSLFGGLSSYEQYF
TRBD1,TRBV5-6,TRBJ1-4,CASRLTRDSHNEKLFF
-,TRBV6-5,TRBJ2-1,CASSYSPRGRNEQFF
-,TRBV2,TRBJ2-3,CASSGYGTDTQYF
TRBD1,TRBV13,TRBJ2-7,CASSGLPGTGIHEQYF
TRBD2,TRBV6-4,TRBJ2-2,CASSALAGANTGELFF
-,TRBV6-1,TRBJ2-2,CASSETIGPSHGGELFF
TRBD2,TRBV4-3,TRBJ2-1,CASSQAVAGGNEQFF
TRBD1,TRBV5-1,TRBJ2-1,CASSSGGANEQFF
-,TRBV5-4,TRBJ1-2,CASSPTGYTF
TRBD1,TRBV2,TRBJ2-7,CASSDRTGATAYEQYF
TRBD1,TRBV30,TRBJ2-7,CAWSRQGASPGFDEQYF
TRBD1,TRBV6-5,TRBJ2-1,CASSYSGTGEQFF
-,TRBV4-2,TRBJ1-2,CASSPRSNQNYGYTF
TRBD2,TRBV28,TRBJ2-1,CASSFPGLAGVYNEQFF
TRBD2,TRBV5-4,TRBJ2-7,CASSVGTSSSYEQYF
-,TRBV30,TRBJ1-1,CAWQRVDGEAFF
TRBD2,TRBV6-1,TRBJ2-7,CASTVLADYEQYF
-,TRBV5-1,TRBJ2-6,CASSLVGGSGANVLTF
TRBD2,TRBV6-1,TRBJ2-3,CASSERAGGPPRPPTDTQYF
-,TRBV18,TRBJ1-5,CASSPLLGEEQPQHF
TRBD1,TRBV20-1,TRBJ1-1,CSARLTGYAFF
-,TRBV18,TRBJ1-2,CASSRSRAGDYGYTF
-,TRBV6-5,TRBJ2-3,CASSAGNTQYF
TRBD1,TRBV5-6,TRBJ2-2,CASSLLGQGANTGELFF
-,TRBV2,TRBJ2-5,CASSVGENQETQYF
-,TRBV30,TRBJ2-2,CAWIRRPEVAGELFF
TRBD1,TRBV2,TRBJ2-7,CASSAHRGEQYF
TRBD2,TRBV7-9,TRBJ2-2,CASSRRGGPSGARAGELFF
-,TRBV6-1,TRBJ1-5,CASSPRGRNQPQHF
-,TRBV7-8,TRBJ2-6,CASSLAPTLSGANVLTF
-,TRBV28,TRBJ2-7,CASGTSSEAAYF